This entry features one T cell receptor (beta chain) sequence. As yet, its antigen is unknown. Libraries were prepared by immunoSEQ multiplex PCR; TCRdb keeps only in-frame clonotypes and omits some of them. This sample has about 16,000 clones, with about 83% found just once. V gave up 5 bases and J gave up 4 bases; unmatched junction bases: 8. The CDR3 length is 15 residues. CDR1 LGHNA and CDR2 YSLEER come from the germline V gene. The data stem from a study of OX40 agonist ivuxolimab in advanced cancers. For the study at large: Ivuxolimab, an antibody acting as an agonist of OX40 (CD134), was used to treat patients. Eligibility rules accepted prior anti-PD-1, anti-PD-L1 or anti-CTLA-4 therapy, and over 30% had some. Among those treated, three patients had partial responses, one with hepatocellular carcinoma and two with cutaneous melanoma.

Study-wide points: Circulating CD4+ and CD8+ T cells showed clonal expansion by week 6 at 0.1 to 3.0 mg/kg.

The sequenced sample was CD4+ or CD8+ T cells sorted from blood, obtained in a trial of the OX40 agonist ivuxolimab. The chain is built from TRBV4-3 and TRBJ2-3; 8 bases map to TRBD1. The sequence was collected from an adult with an advanced solid tumor such as melanoma, head and neck, liver or kidney cancer. In DNA, the CDR3 is TGCGCCAGCAGCTTGGGCGGACAGGGAGCAGATACGCAGTATTTT. This codes for CASSLGGQGADTQYF.